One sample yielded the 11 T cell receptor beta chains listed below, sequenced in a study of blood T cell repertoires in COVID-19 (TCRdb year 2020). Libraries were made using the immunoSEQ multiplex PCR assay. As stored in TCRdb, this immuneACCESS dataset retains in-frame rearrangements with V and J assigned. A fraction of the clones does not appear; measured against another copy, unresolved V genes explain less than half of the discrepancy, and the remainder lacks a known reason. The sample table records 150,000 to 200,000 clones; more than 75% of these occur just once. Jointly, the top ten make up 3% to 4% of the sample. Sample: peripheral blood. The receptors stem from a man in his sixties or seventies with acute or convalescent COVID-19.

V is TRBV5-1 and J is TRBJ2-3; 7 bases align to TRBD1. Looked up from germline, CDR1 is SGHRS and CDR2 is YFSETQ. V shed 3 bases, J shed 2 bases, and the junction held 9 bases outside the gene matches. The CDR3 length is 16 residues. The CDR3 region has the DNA TGCGCCAGCAGCTCCACCGGGACAGCCTACACAGATACGCAGTATTTT. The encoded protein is CASSSTGTAYTDTQYF. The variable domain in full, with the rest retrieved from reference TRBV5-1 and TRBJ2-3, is KAGVTQTPRYLIKTRGQQVTLSCSPISGHRSVSWYQQTPGQGLQFLFEYFSETQRNKGNFPGRFSGRQFSNSRSEMNVSTLELGDSALYLCASSSTGTAYTDTQYFGPGTRLTVL.

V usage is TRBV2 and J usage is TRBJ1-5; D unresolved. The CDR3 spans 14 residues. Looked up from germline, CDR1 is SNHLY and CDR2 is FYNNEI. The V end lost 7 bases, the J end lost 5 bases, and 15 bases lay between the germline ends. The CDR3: CASNLGEEDQPQHF. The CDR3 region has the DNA TGTGCCAGCAACCTGGGAGAGGAAGATCAGCCCCAGCATTTT.

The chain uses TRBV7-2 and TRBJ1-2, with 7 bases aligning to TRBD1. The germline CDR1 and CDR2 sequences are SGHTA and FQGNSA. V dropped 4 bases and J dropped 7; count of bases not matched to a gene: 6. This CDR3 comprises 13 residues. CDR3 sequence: CASSSRQGGGYTF. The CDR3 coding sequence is TGTGCCAGCAGCTCTCGACAGGGTGGTGGCTACACCTTC.

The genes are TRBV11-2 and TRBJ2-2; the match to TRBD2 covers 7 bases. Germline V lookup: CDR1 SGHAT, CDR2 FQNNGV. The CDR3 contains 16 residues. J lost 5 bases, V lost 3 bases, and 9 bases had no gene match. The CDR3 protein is CASSFYSGTTTGELFF. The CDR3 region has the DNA TGTGCCAGCAGCTTCTACTCCGGGACTACAACCGGGGAGCTGTTTTTT.

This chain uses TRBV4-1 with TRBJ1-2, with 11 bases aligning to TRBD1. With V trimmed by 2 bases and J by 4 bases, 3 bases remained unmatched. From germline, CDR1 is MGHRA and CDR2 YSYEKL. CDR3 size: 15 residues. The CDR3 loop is CASSQPGQGVYGYTF. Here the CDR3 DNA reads TGCGCCAGCAGCCAACCGGGACAGGGGGTCTATGGCTACACCTTC.

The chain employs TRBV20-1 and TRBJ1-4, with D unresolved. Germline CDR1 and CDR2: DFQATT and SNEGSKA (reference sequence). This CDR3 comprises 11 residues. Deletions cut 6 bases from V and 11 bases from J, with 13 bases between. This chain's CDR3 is CSAGGRGKLFF. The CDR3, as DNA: TGCAGTGCGGGTGGAAGAGGGAAACTGTTTTTT.

The CDR3 bases are TGTGCCAGCAGTTTAAAACAGGGACCTAACTATGGCTACACCTTC. Its protein is CASSLKQGPNYGYTF. The J gene is TRBJ1-2, the V gene TRBV27; maybe TRBD1 (6 bases). Trimming removed 2 bases from V and 0 bases from J, with 10 bases in between. This CDR3 has 15 residues. From germline, CDR1 is MNHEY and CDR2 SMNVEV (reference sequence).

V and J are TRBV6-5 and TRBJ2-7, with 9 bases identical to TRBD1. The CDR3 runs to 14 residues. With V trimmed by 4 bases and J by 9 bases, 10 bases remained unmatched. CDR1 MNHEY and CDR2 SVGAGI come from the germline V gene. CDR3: CASSSPGQGAGQYF. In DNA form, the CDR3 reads TGTGCCAGCAGTTCTCCGGGACAGGGAGCAGGGCAGTACTTC.

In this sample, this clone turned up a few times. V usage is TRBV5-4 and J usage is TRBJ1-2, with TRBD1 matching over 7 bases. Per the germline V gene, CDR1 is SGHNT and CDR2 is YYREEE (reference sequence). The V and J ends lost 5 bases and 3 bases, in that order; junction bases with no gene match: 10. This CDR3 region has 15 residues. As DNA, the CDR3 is TGTGCCAGCAGTTCTAAGGGACAGAAAGACTATGGCTACACCTTC. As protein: CASSSKGQKDYGYTF.

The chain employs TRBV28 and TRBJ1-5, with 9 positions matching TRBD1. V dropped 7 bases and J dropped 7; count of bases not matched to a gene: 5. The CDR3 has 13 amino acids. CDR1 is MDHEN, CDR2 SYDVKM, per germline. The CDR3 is CASTGQGGQPQHF. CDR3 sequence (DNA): TGTGCCAGCACGGGACAGGGTGGACAGCCCCAGCATTTT.

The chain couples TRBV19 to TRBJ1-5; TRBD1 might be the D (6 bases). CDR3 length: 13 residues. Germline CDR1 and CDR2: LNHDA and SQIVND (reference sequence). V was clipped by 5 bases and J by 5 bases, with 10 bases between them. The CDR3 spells CASSFRGDQPQHF. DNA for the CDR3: TGTGCCAGTAGTTTCAGGGGAGATCAGCCCCAGCATTTT.